This TCR beta chain came from a study of breast tumors, draining lymph nodes, adjacent tissues. This clonotype was picked up a small number of times. Its specificity is not known. Study-wide results and caveats: Findings are consistent with lymph node origin and intratumoral expansion of most tumor T cells. Luminal-like breast cancer showed significantly higher tumor–nontumor repertoire similarity than basal-like. Tumor repertoires ranked between lymph nodes and nontumor tissue in diversity, with V and J gene preferences.

This CDR3 region has 15 residues. Looked up from germline, CDR1 is MNHEY and CDR2 is SVGAGI. V lost 4 bases and J lost 2; bases outside the gene matches: 2. Axillary draining lymph nodes of breast cancer patients supplied the node samples. TCRdb analysed the multiplex PCR reads with MiXCR anew, one entry per CDR3 protein. The sample gives 150,000 to 200,000 distinct CDR3 sequences, over 25% of which show up once; 4% to 5.5% is in the top ten. The receptor's source is a female donor with breast cancer. Some clones in this sample may be carry-over from other donors' samples. Sequenced material: axillary lymph node tissue. The V gene is TRBV6-5, the J gene TRBJ1-2; 12 nucleotides align to TRBD1. CDR3: CASSWGQGANYGYTF. The CDR3 DNA follows: TGTGCCAGCAGTTGGGGACAGGGGGCGAACTATGGCTACACCTTC.